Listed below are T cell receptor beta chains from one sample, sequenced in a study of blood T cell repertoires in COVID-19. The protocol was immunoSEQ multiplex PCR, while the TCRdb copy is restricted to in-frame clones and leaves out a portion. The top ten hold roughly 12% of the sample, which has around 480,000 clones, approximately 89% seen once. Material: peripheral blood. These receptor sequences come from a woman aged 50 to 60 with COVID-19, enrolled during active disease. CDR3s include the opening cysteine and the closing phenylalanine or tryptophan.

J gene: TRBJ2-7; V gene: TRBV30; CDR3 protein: CASTGTGISYEQYF
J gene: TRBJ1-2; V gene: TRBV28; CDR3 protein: CASSFPRQGSYGYTF
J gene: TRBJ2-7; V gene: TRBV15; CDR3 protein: CATSTRHYEQYF
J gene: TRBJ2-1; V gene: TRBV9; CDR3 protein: CASSPSDFAYNEQFF
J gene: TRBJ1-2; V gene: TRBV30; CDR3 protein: CAWSPYPSVNYGYTF
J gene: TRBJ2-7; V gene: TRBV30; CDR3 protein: CAWRSGPENRQYF
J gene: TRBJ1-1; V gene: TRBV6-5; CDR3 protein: CASRLGQNTEAFF
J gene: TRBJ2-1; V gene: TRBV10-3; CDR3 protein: CAIRPGTSGDYNEQFF
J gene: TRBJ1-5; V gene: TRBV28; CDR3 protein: CASILQGAGQPQHF
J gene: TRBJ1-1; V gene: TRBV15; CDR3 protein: CATSSLRDWFSEAFF
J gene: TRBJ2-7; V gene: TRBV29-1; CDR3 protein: CSVRGGHSYEQYF
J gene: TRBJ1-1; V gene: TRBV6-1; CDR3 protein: CASSENSGGVAGTEAFF
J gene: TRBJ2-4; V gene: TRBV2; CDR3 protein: CASRAGVFGLLLAKNIQYF
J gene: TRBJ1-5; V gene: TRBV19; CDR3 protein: CASHRPFSNQPQHF
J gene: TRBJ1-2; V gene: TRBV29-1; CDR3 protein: CSVAPARGGYGYTF
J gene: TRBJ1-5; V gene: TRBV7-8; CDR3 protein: CASRRGSGAGNSNQPQHF
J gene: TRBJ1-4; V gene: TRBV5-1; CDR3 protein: CASSLNGNEKLFF
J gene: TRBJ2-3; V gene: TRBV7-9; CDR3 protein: CASSLTRDTQYF
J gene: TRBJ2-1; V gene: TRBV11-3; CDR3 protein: CASSLGDREQFF
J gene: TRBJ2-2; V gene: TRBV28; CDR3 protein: CASSPIVGTGAGELFF
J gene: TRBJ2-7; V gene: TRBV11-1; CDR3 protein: CASSSYYEQYF
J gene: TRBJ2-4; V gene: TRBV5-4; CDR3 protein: CASSSAGGSLAKNIQYF
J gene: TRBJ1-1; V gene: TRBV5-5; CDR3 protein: CASSRLGDSTEAFF
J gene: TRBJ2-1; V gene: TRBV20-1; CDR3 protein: CSASAFVGDSPYNEQFF
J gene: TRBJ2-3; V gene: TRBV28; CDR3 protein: CASSVDSLDTQYF
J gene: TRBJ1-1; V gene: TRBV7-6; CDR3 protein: CASSPGQGGPEAFF
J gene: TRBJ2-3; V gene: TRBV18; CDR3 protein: CASSLTSGRQYTQYF
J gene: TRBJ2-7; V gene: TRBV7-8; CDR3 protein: CASSAQGFSYEQYF
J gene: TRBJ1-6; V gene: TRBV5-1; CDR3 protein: CASSLDGDRVYNSPLHF
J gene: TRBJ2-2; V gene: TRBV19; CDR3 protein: CASSIRQNTGELFF
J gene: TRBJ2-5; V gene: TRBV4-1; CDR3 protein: CASSQAIQETQYF
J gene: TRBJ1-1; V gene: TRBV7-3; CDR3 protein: CASSLTGVRAQGTEAFF
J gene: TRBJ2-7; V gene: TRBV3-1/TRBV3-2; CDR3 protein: CASSQRESVEEQYF
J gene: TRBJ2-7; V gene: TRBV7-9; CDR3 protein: CASALPTSGQYEQYF
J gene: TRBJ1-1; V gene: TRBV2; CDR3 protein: CASSAWTVEAFF
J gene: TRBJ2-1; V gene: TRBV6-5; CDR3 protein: CATVSPNYGNEQFF
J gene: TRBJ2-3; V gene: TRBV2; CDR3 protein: CASSPLAGTSTDTQYF
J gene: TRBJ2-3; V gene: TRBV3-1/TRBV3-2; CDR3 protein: CASSQETGGQYF
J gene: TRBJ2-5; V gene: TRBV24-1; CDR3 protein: CATSLSGGLSETQYF
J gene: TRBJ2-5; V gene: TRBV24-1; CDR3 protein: CATSDLGTGPETQYF
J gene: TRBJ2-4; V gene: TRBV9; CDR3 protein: CASSPTGGNIQYF
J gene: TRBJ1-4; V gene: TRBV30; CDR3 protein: CAWSSLAGEEKLFF
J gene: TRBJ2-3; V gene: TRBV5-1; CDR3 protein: CASTQYGGTVDTQYF
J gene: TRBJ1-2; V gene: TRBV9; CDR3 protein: CASSTTATANYGYTF
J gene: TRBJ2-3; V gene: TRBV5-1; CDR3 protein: CASSLFGSGGLNPASTDTQYF
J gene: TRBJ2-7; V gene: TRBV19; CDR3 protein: CASSQTLDRGYEQYF
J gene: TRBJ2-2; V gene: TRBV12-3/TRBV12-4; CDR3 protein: CASIAFTGELFF
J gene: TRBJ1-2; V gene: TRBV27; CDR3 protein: CASSLSRGSSYGYTF
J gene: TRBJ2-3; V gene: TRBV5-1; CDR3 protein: CASSSRDSSTDTQYF
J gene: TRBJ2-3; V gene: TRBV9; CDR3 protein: CASSEWTGITDTQYF
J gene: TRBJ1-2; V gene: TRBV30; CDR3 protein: CAWSPRRGAVDGYTF